The 18 T cell receptor beta chains presented below share a single source sample, sequenced in a study of T cell repertoires in cytomegalovirus infection. One entry per CDR3 protein results from TCRdb running MiXCR on the reads. The sample lists a few hundred thousand distinct CDR3 sequences, approximately 17% occurring once. The sequencing sample was made of CD8+ T cells from PBMCs. All receptors derive from a human donor in good health (CMV status not recorded). Some clones in this sample may be carry-over from other donors' samples.

This clonotype came up a few times. The chain carries TRBV11-2 and TRBJ2-2; possibly TRBD2 for D (5 bases). Trimming shortened V by 5 bases and J by 11 bases, and 9 bases separated the two germline ends. The CDR3 has 11 residues. In germline, CDR1 is SGHAT, CDR2 FQNNGV. CDR3: CASSLGLELFF. In DNA form, the CDR3 reads TGTGCCAGCAGCCTCGGACTCGAGCTGTTTTTT.

This clonotype was counted ten times or more. This sequence joins TRBV12-3 or TRBV12-4 and TRBJ1-1; 7 bases agree with TRBD1. The V segment lost 5 bases and the J segment 3 bases; nucleotides outside the gene matches: 9. This CDR3 spans 15 amino acids. CDR3 residues: CASSPEGAVYTEAFF. The CDR3 DNA sequence: TGTGCCAGCAGTCCCGAGGGGGCGGTTTACACTGAAGCTTTCTTT.

This clonotype was counted between two and nine times. This chain links TRBV2 with TRBJ2-5; 12 nucleotides align to TRBD2. This CDR3 contains 16 residues. Germline CDR1 reads SNHLY; CDR2 reads FYNNEI. J was trimmed by 4 bases and V by 8 bases; bases with no gene match: 11. CDR3 in DNA: TGTGCCAGCGGACCGTCACTAGCGGGGGGCGGAGAGACCCAGTACTTC. As protein: CASGPSLAGGGETQYF.

This clonotype turned up a few times. The gene calls are TRBV28 and TRBJ2-3; D uncertain. Germline V gene sequence: CDR1 MDHEN, CDR2 SYDVKM. Trimming removed 6 bases at V and 0 bases at J, with 10 bases between. The length of the CDR3 is 14 residues. CDR3 in amino acids: CASSAVSSTDTQYF. Written as DNA, the CDR3 is TGTGCCAGCAGCGCGGTATCTAGCACAGATACGCAGTATTTT.

The sample holds many counts of this clonotype. V usage is TRBV7-8 and J usage is TRBJ2-1; a weak D match, TRBD2 (5 bases). The V gene lost 3 bases and the J gene lost 3 bases, with 12 bases spanning the gap. This CDR3 is 15 amino acids long. Looked up from germline, CDR1 is SGHVS and CDR2 is FQNEAQ. CDR3 region: CASSFGVEGYNEQFF. CDR3 DNA: TGTGCCAGCAGCTTCGGGGTCGAAGGCTACAATGAGCAGTTCTTC. The whole variable domain, filled in from reference TRBV7-8 and TRBJ2-1, reads GAGVSQSPRYKVAKRGQDVALRCDPISGHVSLFWYQQALGQGPEFLTYFQNEAQLDKSGLPSDRFFAERPEGSVSTLKIQRTQQEDSAVYLCASSFGVEGYNEQFFGPGTRLTVL.

Points on this clonotype: Without the conserved terminal phenylalanine or tryptophan, this CDR3 likely stems from a read error. J is TRBJ1-1 and V is TRBV29-1, with D maybe TRBD1 (5 bases). The ends were cut back, 7 bases at V and 2 bases at J, with 14 bases in the middle. The CDR3 extends over 13 amino acids. CDR1 SQVTM and CDR2 ANQGSEA come from the germline V gene. CDR3 DNA: TGCAGCGCCTACCTGGGGGGAAACACTGAAGCTTTCTAT. This codes for CSAYLGGNTEAFY.

The rearrangement joins TRBV28 to TRBJ2-7, with 8 nucleotides matching TRBD2. The CDR3 runs to 16 residues. Unmatched junction bases numbered 11, after V lost 5 bases and J lost 2 bases. CDR1 and CDR2 from the germline V gene are MDHEN and SYDVKM. The CDR3 reads CASSPRTGRETYEQYF. The CDR3, as DNA: TGTGCCAGCAGTCCGAGAACCGGGAGGGAGACCTACGAGCAGTACTTC.

At least ten counts were recorded for this clonotype. The chain employs TRBV28 and TRBJ2-3; 7 bases match TRBD2. The V gene's germline CDR1 is MDHEN and CDR2 SYDVKM. V dropped 11 bases and J dropped 4; count of bases not matched to a gene: 12. The CDR3 totals 14 residues. The CDR3 region is CAGAVGGEADTQYF. DNA of the CDR3: TGTGCCGGTGCGGTGGGGGGGGAGGCAGATACGCAGTATTTT.

This clonotype was detected only a few times. The chain recombines TRBV7-6 with TRBJ2-6; D is unresolved. V shed 6 bases and J shed 4 bases, with 13 bases lying between them. This CDR3 has 15 amino acids. CDR1 and CDR2 from the germline V gene are SGHVS and FNYEAQ. The CDR3 nucleotides read TGTGCCAGCAGTCAACTCCTCTCCGGGGCCAACGTCCTGACTTTC. Its protein is CASSQLLSGANVLTF.

This clonotype was seen just once. The gene calls are TRBV15 and TRBJ2-5; D is unclear. Per the germline V gene, CDR1 is LNHNV and CDR2 is YYDKDF (reference sequence). Trimming left V 3 bases short and J 1 base short, with 21 bases between. The CDR3 loop spans 18 amino acids. The CDR3 bases are TGTGCCACCAGCAGTCCTTTAGGGCCTACGCAACTCCAAGAGACCCAGTACTTC. The encoded protein is CATSSPLGPTQLQETQYF.

The J gene is TRBJ2-7, the V gene TRBV29-1; D ambiguous. Germline V CDR1 and CDR2: SQVTM, ANQGSEA. V was cut by 4 bases and J by 4 bases, with 11 bases left in between. This CDR3 is 12 amino acids long. The DNA for the CDR3 is TGCAGCGTTGGGTGGACGGTTTACGAGCAGTACTTC. Its translation is CSVGWTVYEQYF.

This clonotype was recorded many times. This chain connects TRBV12-3 or TRBV12-4 to TRBJ1-5; D unclear. The germline V and J ends were trimmed by 5 bases and 7 bases, with 6 bases remaining between them. CDR3 size: 11 residues. CDR3 loop: CASSVGQPQHF. CDR3 nucleotides: TGTGCCAGCAGTGTCGGGCAGCCCCAGCATTTT.

The rearrangement joins TRBV7-3 to TRBJ2-6, with D possibly being TRBD1 (5 bases). The CDR3 contains 18 residues. Germline V lookup: CDR1 SGHTA, CDR2 FQGTGA. The V gene lost 5 bases and the J gene lost 4 bases, with 21 bases spanning the gap. This chain's CDR3 is CASSPMAGPPSGANVLTF. CDR3 nucleotide sequence: TGTGCCAGCAGCCCCATGGCAGGGCCCCCGTCCGGGGCCAACGTCCTGACTTTC.

J is TRBJ1-2 and V is TRBV29-1; TRBD1 aligns across 9 bases. CDR1 and CDR2 (germline): SQVTM, ANQGSEA. The CDR3 consists of 11 residues. V was pared by 7 bases and J by 7 bases, with 4 bases of the junction left unmatched. CDR3 residues: CSAMDRGGYTF. In nucleotides, the CDR3 is TGCAGCGCCATGGACAGGGGTGGCTACACCTTC. Combining the CDR3 with reference TRBV29-1 and TRBJ1-2 gives the whole variable domain SAVISQKPSRDICQRGTSLTIQCQVDSQVTMMFWYRQQPGQSLTLIATANQGSEATYESGFVIDKFPISRPNLTFSTLTVSNMSPEDSSIYLCSAMDRGGYTFGSGTRLTVV.

This clonotype has only a few counts. The chain has TRBV19 and TRBJ1-2; no clear D gene. With 3 bases removed from V and 3 bases from J, the gap between germline ends came to 14 bases. Germline V CDR1 and CDR2: LNHDA, SQIVND (reference sequence). The CDR3 consists of 15 residues. The CDR3 region is CASSISGRLHYGYTF. DNA for the CDR3: TGTGCCAGTAGTATCTCGGGGAGGCTCCACTATGGCTACACCTTC.

This clonotype appeared a few times. The rearrangement joins TRBV28 to TRBJ2-7; the D gene is possibly TRBD2 (5 bases). The V gene lost 2 bases and the J gene lost 5 bases, with 7 bases spanning the gap. There are 12 residues in the CDR3. The V gene's germline CDR1 is MDHEN and CDR2 SYDVKM. The CDR3 loop reads CASSLGLHEQYF. The CDR3, as DNA: TGTGCCAGCAGTTTAGGACTTCACGAGCAGTACTTC.

This clonotype was picked up many times. The rearrangement joins TRBV2 to TRBJ2-7; 9 bases agree with TRBD1. This CDR3 has 12 residues. V shed 6 bases and J 6 bases; nucleotides not matched to a gene: 3. The germline V gene encodes CDR1 SNHLY and CDR2 FYNNEI. CDR3 sequence reads: CASRRTGAEQYF. For the CDR3, the DNA is TGTGCCAGCAGGCGGACAGGGGCCGAGCAGTACTTC.

This clonotype was counted between two and nine times. The chain has TRBV2 and TRBJ2-1, with 8 bases fitting TRBD2. Trimming at V came to 2 bases and at J to 8 bases, leaving 8 bases not matched to a gene. Per germline, CDR1 SNHLY and CDR2 FYNNEI. This CDR3 comprises 15 residues. The CDR3 sequence: CASSEHGGAWDEQFF. The CDR3 DNA follows: TGTGCCAGCAGTGAACACGGGGGGGCCTGGGATGAGCAGTTCTTC.